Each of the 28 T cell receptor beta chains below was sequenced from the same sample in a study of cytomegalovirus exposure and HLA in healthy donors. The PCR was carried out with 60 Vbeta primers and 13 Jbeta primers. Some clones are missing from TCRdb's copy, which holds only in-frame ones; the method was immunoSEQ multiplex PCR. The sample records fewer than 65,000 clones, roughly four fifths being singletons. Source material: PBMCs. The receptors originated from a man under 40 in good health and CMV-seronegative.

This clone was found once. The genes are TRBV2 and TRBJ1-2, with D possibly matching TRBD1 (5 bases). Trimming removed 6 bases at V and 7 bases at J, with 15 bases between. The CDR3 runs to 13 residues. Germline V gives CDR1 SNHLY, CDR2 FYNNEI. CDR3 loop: CASRGEVFRGYTF. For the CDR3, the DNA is TGTGCCAGCAGAGGGGAAGTATTTCGTGGCTACACCTTC.

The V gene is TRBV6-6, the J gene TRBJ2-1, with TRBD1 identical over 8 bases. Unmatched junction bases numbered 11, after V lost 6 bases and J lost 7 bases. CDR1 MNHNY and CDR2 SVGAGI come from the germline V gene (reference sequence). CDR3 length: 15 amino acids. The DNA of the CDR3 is TGTGCCAGCAGCCCGGGTGGACAGGGTGGAAATGAGCAGTTCTTC. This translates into CASSPGGQGGNEQFF.

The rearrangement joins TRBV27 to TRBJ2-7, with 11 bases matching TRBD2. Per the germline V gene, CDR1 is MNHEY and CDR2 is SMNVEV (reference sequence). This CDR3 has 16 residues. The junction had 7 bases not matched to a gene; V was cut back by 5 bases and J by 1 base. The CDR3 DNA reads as TGTGCCAGCAGTCCGCCGCTAGCGGGAGGATCCTACGAGCAGTACTTC. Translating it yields CASSPPLAGGSYEQYF.

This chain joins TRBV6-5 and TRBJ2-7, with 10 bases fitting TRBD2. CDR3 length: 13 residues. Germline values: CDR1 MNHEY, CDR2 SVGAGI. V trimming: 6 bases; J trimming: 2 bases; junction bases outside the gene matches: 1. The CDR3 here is CASRLAGTYEQYF. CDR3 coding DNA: TGTGCCAGCAGACTAGCGGGGACCTACGAGCAGTACTTC.

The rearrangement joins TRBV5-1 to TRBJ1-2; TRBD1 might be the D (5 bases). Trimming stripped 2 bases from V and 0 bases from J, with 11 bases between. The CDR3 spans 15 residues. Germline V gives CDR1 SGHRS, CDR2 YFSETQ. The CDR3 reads CASSFTPTANYGYTF. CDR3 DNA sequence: TGCGCCAGCAGCTTCACTCCGACAGCTAACTATGGCTACACCTTC.

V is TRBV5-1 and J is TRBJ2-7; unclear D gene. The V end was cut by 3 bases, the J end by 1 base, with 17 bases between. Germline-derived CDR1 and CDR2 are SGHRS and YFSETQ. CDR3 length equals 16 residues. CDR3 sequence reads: CASSSQKSSASYEQYF. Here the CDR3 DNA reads TGCGCCAGCAGCTCGCAAAAGTCTTCAGCGTCCTACGAGCAGTACTTC.

CDR3 residues: CASSPGDRGQYF. CDR3 in DNA: TGTGCCAGCTCACCTGGGGACAGGGGGCAGTATTTT. The V call is TRBV18, the J call TRBJ1-3; 10 bases line up with TRBD1. Judging by the DNA end, TRBJ2-3 fits better; the J call may be wrong. The CDR3 spans 12 residues. Germline assignment: CDR1 KGHSH and CDR2 LQKENI.

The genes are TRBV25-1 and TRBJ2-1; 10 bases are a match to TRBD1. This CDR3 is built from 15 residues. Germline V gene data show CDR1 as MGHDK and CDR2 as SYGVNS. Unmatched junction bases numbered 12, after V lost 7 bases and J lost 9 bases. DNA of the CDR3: TGTGCCAGCACTTGGACAGGGGGGTTTGGTGGTGAGCAGTTCTTC. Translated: CASTWTGGFGGEQFF.

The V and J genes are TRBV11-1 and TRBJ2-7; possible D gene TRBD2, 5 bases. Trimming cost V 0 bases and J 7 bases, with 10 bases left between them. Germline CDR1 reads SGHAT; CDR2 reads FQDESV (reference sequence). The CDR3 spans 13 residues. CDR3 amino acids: CASSLAGAEEQYF. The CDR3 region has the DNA TGTGCCAGCAGCTTAGCGGGAGCCGAGGAGCAGTACTTC. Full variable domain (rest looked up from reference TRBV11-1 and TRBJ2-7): EAEVAQSPRYKITEKSQAVAFWCDPISGHATLYWYRQILGQGPELLVQFQDESVVDDSQLPKDRFSAERLKGVDSTLKIQPAELGDSAMYLCASSLAGAEEQYFGPGTRLTVT.

Here the CDR3 reads CASSPSGNYEQYF. The CDR3 DNA follows: TGTGCCAGTAGTCCTAGCGGGAACTACGAGCAGTACTTC. This rearrangement joins TRBV19 to TRBJ2-5; 9 positions agree with TRBD2. The J call may not be correct, given that the DNA end is closer to TRBJ2-7. The length of the CDR3 is 13 residues. Germline CDR1 reads LNHDA; CDR2 reads SQIVND (reference sequence).

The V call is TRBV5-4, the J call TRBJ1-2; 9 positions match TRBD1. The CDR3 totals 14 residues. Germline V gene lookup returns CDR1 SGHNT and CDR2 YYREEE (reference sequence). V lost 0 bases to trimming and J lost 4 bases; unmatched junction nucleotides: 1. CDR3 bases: TGTGCCAGCAGCTTGGGACAGGGGGGCTATGGCTACACCTTC. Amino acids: CASSLGQGGYGYTF.

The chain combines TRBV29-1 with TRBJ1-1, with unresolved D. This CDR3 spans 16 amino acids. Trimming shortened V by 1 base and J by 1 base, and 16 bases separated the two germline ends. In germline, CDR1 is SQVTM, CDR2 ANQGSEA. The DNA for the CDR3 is TGCAGCGTTGAAGTGGCTGGCGGCAGCAAGAACACTGAAGCTTTCTTT. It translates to CSVEVAGGSKNTEAFF.

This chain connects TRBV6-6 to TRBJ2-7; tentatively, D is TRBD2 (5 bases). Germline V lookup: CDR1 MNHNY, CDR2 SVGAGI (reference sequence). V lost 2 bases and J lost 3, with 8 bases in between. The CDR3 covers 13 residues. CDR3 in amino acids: CASSYGEIYEQYF. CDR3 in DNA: TGTGCCAGCAGTTACGGGGAGATCTACGAGCAGTACTTC.

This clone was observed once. CDR3: CASSSAVGLAMYEQYF. CDR3 bases: TGTGCCAGCAGCTCGGCAGTGGGACTAGCGATGTACGAGCAGTACTTC. This chain joins TRBV5-8 and TRBJ2-7; 10 positions agree with TRBD2. Germline V gene sequence: CDR1 SGHTS, CDR2 YDEGEE. The CDR3 is 16 amino acids. V lost 3 bases, J lost 4 bases, and 10 bases stayed unmatched.

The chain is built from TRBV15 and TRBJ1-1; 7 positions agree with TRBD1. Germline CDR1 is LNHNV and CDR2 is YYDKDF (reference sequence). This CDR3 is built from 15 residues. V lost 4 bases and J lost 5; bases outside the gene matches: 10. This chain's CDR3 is CATSIVTGRFTEAFF. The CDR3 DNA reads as TGTGCCACCAGCATAGTGACAGGGAGGTTTACTGAAGCTTTCTTT.

Here the CDR3 reads CASSLGSAGSTGELFF. CDR3 DNA: TGTGCCAGCAGCTTAGGTTCGGCCGGGAGCACCGGGGAGCTGTTTTTT. The chain employs TRBV7-9 and TRBJ2-2, with a weak D call TRBD2 (6 bases). In germline, CDR1 is SEHNR, CDR2 FQNEAQ (reference sequence). This CDR3 comprises 16 residues. The V and J ends lost 1 base and 4 bases respectively, with 13 bases between them.

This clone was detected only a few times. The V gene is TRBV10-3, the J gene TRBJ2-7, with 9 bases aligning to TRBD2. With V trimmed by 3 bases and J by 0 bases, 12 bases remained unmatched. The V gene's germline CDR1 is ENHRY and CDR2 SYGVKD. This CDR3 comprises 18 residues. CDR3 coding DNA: TGTGCCATCAGTGACATAGCGGGGGCCCGTTTGAGCTCCTACGAGCAGTACTTC. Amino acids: CAISDIAGARLSSYEQYF.

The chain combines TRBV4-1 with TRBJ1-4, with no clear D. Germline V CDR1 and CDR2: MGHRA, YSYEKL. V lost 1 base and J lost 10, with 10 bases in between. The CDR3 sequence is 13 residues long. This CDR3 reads CASSQAIRGKLFF. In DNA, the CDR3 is TGCGCCAGCAGCCAAGCAATTCGAGGAAAACTGTTTTTT.

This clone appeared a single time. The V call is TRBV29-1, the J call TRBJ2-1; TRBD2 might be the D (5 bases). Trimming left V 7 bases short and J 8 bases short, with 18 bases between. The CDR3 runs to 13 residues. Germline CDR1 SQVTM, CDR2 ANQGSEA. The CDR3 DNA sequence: TGCAGCGCCGGGATACCGGATTGGGATGAGCAGTTCTTC. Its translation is CSAGIPDWDEQFF.

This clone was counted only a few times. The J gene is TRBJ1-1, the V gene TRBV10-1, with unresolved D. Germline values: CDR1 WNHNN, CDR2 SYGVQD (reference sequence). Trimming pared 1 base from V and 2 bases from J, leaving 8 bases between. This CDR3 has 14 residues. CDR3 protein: CASSEWADNTEAFF. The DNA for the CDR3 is TGCGCCAGCAGTGAGTGGGCAGACAACACTGAAGCTTTCTTT.

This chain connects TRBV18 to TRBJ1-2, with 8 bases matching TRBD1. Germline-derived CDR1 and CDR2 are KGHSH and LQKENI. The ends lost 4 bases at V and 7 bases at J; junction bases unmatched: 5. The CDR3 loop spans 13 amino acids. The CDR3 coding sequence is TGTGCCAGCTCACTATCGGACAGGGCTGGCTACACCTTC. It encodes CASSLSDRAGYTF.

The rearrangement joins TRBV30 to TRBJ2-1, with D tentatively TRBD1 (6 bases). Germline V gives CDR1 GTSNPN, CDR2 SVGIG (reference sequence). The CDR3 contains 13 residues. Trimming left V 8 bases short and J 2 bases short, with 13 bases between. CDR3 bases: TGTGCCCGTTCTCCAGGGGCCTACAATGAGCAGTTCTTC. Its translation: CARSPGAYNEQFF. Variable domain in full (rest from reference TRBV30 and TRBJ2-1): SQTIHQWPATLVQPVGSPLSLECTVEGTSNPNLYWYRQAAGRGLQLLFYSVGIGQISSEVPQNLSASRPQDRQFILSSKKLLLSDSGFYLCARSPGAYNEQFFGPGTRLTVL.

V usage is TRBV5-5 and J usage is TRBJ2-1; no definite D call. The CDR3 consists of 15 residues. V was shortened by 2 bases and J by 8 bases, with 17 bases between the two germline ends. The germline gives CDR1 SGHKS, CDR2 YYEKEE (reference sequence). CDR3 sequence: CASSFRRPISYEQFF. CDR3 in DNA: TGTGCCAGCAGCTTTAGGAGACCCATCTCATATGAGCAGTTCTTC. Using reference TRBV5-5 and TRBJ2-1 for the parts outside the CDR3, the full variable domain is DAGVTQSPTHLIKTRGQQVTLRCSPISGHKSVSWYQQVLGQGPQFIFQYYEKEERGRGNFPDRFSARQFPNYSSELNVNALLLGDSALYLCASSFRRPISYEQFFGPGTRLTVL.

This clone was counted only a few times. Written as DNA, the CDR3 is TGCGCCAGCAGTGGACAGGTGCTGGGGACCCAGTACTTC. Amino acids: CASSGQVLGTQYF. The chain carries TRBV10-2 and TRBJ2-5, with a weak D call TRBD1 (6 bases). V lost 4 bases and J 7 bases, leaving 13 bases between the germline ends. Germline V gives CDR1 WSHSY, CDR2 SAAADI. The CDR3 has 13 residues.

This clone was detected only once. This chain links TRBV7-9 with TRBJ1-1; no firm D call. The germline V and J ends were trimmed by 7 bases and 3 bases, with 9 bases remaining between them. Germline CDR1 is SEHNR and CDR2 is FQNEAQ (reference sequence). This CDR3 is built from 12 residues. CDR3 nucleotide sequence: TGTGCCAGCAACGAGATCGACACTGAAGCTTTCTTT. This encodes CASNEIDTEAFF.

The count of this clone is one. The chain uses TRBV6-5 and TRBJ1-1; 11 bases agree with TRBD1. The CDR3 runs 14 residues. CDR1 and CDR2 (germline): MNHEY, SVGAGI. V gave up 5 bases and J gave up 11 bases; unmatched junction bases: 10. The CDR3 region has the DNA TGTGCCAGCAGTGGACAGGGGGCTGTCGGTGAGGCTTTCTTT. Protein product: CASSGQGAVGEAFF.

The chain's CDR3 is CASSLGQIPYEQYF. In DNA, the CDR3 is TGTGCCAGCAGTTTAGGACAGATACCCTACGAGCAGTACTTC. The rearrangement uses TRBV28 and TRBJ2-7; possibly TRBD1 for D (6 bases). V gave up 2 bases and J gave up 2 bases, with 10 bases separating them. CDR3 length equals 14 residues. CDR1 and CDR2 (germline): MDHEN, SYDVKM.

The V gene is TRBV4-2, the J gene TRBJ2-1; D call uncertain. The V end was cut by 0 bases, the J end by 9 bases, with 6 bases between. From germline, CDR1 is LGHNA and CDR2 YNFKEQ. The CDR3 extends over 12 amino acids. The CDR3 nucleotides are TGTGCCAGCAGCCAAGATATCGGTGAGCAGTTCTTC. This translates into CASSQDIGEQFF.